One sample yielded the 12 T cell receptor beta chains listed below, sequenced in a study of blood T cell repertoires in COVID-19. Using immunoSEQ multiplex PCR, the repertoire was profiled, and TCRdb retains in-frame clones only, with some absent. The sample contains a few hundred thousand clones, under 90% of which appear only once. Sequenced input: PBMCs or T cells enriched from blood (not recorded which). Receptors originate from a man aged 25-40 years with acute COVID-19.

The chain has TRBV5-1 and TRBJ2-1, with 7 bases matching TRBD1. CDR3 length equals 15 residues. Germline V gene sequence: CDR1 SGHRS, CDR2 YFSETQ. J lost 7 bases, V lost 5 bases, and 12 bases had no gene match. The CDR3 sequence: CASRQKGALGNEQFF. The CDR3 DNA is TGCGCCAGCAGGCAAAAGGGGGCCCTTGGGAATGAGCAGTTCTTC.

This chain joins TRBV4-2 and TRBJ2-1; TRBD2 matches 9 bases. Germline V gene lookup returns CDR1 LGHNA and CDR2 YNFKEQ. The CDR3 extends over 17 amino acids. Germline trimming cut 0 bases from V and 4 bases from J; bases unmatched to any gene: 7. The CDR3 here is CASSQDPWTSEYNEQFF. CDR3 coding DNA: TGTGCCAGCAGCCAAGATCCGTGGACTAGCGAATACAATGAGCAGTTCTTC.

This clone occurred a few times. The rearrangement uses TRBV14 and TRBJ1-2, with D possibly matching TRBD1 (6 bases). The V gene's germline CDR1 is SGHDN and CDR2 FVKESK. The ends were cut back, 0 bases at V and 6 bases at J, with 17 bases in the middle. The CDR3 is 16 amino acids. The DNA for the CDR3 is TGTGCCAGCAGCCAAGATTTAAAAGGGGACATTGATGGCTACACCTTC. Residues: CASSQDLKGDIDGYTF.

This clone was observed a single time. At one boundary the junction diverges from the germline segment, which might be a read error. The J gene is TRBJ1-4, the V gene TRBV5-1; TRBD1 might be the D (5 bases). Germline lookup yields CDR1 SGHRS and CDR2 YFSETQ. The CDR3 is 14 residues long. CDR3 bases: TGTGCCAGCAGCAAGACAGCAACTAATGAAAAACTGTTTTTT. Residues: CASSKTATNEKLFF.

This chain links TRBV5-4 with TRBJ2-5; D is undetermined. This CDR3 region has 12 residues. Germline CDR1 is SGHNT and CDR2 is YYREEE (reference sequence). V was pared by 3 bases and J by 4 bases, with 7 bases between. The chain's CDR3 is CASSSDLETQYF. DNA for the CDR3: TGTGCCAGCAGCTCCGACTTAGAGACCCAGTACTTC.

The rearrangement uses TRBV7-2 and TRBJ1-5, with 7 positions matching TRBD1. Germline V gives CDR1 SGHTA, CDR2 FQGNSA. V was pared by 1 base and J by 6 bases, with 6 bases of the junction left unmatched. The CDR3 extends over 15 amino acids. CDR3 amino acids: CASSLVAAGGQPQHF. Written as DNA, the CDR3 is TGTGCCAGCAGCTTAGTCGCGGCAGGGGGTCAGCCCCAGCATTTT.

This chain uses TRBV28 with TRBJ2-7; a weak D match, TRBD1 (5 bases). The CDR3 length is 13 residues. Germline V gene lookup returns CDR1 MDHEN and CDR2 SYDVKM. Deletions cut 2 bases from V and 4 bases from J, with 9 bases between. The CDR3 bases are TGTGCCAGCAGTTTAACCGGACAATACGAGCAGTACGTC. Translated, it gives CASSLTGQYEQYV.

The V and J genes are TRBV9 and TRBJ1-1; D may be TRBD1 (6 bases). V was clipped by 3 bases and J by 6 bases, with 12 bases between them. The CDR3 spans 13 residues. Germline CDR1 is SGDLS and CDR2 is YYNGEE. The CDR3 sequence: CASSATGRAEAFF. CDR3 coding DNA: TGTGCCAGCAGCGCCACAGGGAGGGCTGAAGCTTTCTTT. Using reference TRBV9 and TRBJ1-1 for the parts outside the CDR3, the full variable domain is DSGVTQTPKHLITATGQRVTLRCSPRSGDLSVYWYQQSLDQGLQFLIQYYNGEERAKGNILERFSAQQFPDLHSELNLSSLELGDSALYFCASSATGRAEAFFGQGTRLTVV.

The chain is built from TRBV12-3 or TRBV12-4 and TRBJ1-5, with D unclear. The germline V and J ends were trimmed by 9 bases and 4 bases, with 10 bases remaining between them. CDR3 size: 12 residues. CDR3 protein: CASQSLNQPQHF. CDR3 nucleotide sequence: TGTGCCAGTCAGTCCCTTAATCAGCCCCAGCATTTT.

The gene calls are TRBV2 and TRBJ1-1, with 7 bases matching TRBD1. The CDR3 has 15 residues. Germline CDR1 and CDR2: SNHLY and FYNNEI. With V trimmed by 6 bases and J by 11 bases, 18 bases remained unmatched. The CDR3 loop reads CASSLGQELIPPAFF. DNA for the CDR3: TGTGCCAGCAGCCTTGGACAGGAGCTAATCCCCCCGGCTTTCTTT.

The chain has TRBV2 and TRBJ2-1, with 11 bases lining up with TRBD2. V was clipped by 9 bases and J by 8 bases; unmatched bases: 9. Germline-derived CDR1 and CDR2 are SNHLY and FYNNEI. The CDR3 loop spans 14 amino acids. The CDR3 region is CARMKTSGVYEQFF. The CDR3 bases are TGTGCCAGGATGAAGACTAGCGGGGTATATGAGCAGTTCTTC.

The chain recombines TRBV7-8 with TRBJ2-1, with TRBD2 identical over 9 bases. The germline CDR1 and CDR2 sequences are SGHVS and FQNEAQ. The V segment lost 5 bases and the J segment 3 bases; nucleotides outside the gene matches: 14. CDR3 length equals 18 residues. The CDR3 region is CASSTEGRLAAYYNEQFF. The DNA of the CDR3 is TGTGCCAGCAGCACCGAGGGGCGACTAGCGGCTTACTACAATGAGCAGTTCTTC.